This T cell receptor beta chain was documented in a study of radiotherapy plus CTLA-4 blockade in lung cancer. At the level of the study: In approximately 17% of patients, objective responses were seen; approximately 30% had disease control.

Regarding this clone: Its antigen is not identified.

Germline V CDR1 and CDR2: LNHDA, SQIVND (reference sequence). The length of the CDR3 is 12 residues. Trimming removed 3 bases from V and 4 bases from J, with 7 bases in between. Focal radiation and CTLA-4 blockade (ipilimumab) were tested in chemo-refractory metastatic non-small-cell lung cancer patients. Study observations and caveats: It was early blood T cell clone dynamics, with interferon-beta, that reportedly best predicted response. The study found tumor-derived TCR clones expanded in blood after radiotherapy plus ipilimumab.

Libraries were prepared by immunoSEQ multiplex PCR; TCRdb keeps only in-frame clonotypes and omits some of them. Among about 62,000 clones listed, more than 70% were seen once. The sequenced sample was peripheral blood, obtained from a patient treated with radiotherapy plus ipilimumab. The V and J genes are TRBV19 and TRBJ2-7; no reliable D call. The source of this sequence is a human donor with non-small cell lung cancer who had a complete response to radiotherapy plus ipilimumab. CDR3 sequence: CASSIGLYEQYF. The CDR3 nucleotides are TGTGCCAGTAGTATCGGTCTTTACGAGCAGTACTTC.